This T cell receptor (beta chain) was found in a study of tissue T cells after allogeneic stem cell transplantation. Sequenced by immunoSEQ multiplex PCR; TCRdb stores in-frame clones only, minus some. The sample lists several thousand clones; 40% to 45% were seen once. The time point: mouse harvest day 7 after allogeneic transplant. Tail vein injection delivered 10^7 T-cell-depleted bone marrow cells and 10^6 splenic CD5+ T cells. B6 (H2b) cells into BALB/c (H2d) mice; tissues taken at day 7 or 14. On this clone itself: Germline and genes here are mouse. The CDR3 end is not reached by the read, which stops 1 residue before it; the germline J gene fills it in.

Trimming cost V 4 bases and J 7 bases, with 13 bases left between them. CDR3 length equals 13 residues. In germline, CDR1 is LGHNA, CDR2 YNLKQL (reference sequence). The chain is built from TRBV5 and TRBJ1-1, with a possible D match to TRBD1 (6 bases). The specimen was skin. This receptor was taken from a female BALB/c mouse given C57BL/6 T cells with graft-versus-host disease after an allogeneic hematopoietic cell transplant. The chain's CDR3 is CASSPTGNGEVFF. Incomplete CDR3 DNA: TGTGCCAGCAGCCCCACAGGGAACGGAGAAGTCTTC.